This T cell receptor beta chain was sequenced in a study of healthy donors' naive CD4 and CD8 T cells. Study-level information: Three donor age groups were sampled: 20-25, 40-50 and 60-70 years; half female.

Naive T cells were sorted: CD4+CD8-CD45RO-CD45RA+ for CD4+, CD8+CD4-CD45RA+CD27bright for CD8+. This CDR3 is 15 amino acids long. Looked up from germline, CDR1 is SGHRS and CDR2 is YFSETQ. V lost 5 bases to trimming and J lost 2 bases; unmatched junction nucleotides: 9. Points from the study as a whole: CDR3 charge plus V and J genes appeared to account for about 13% of CD4/CD8 variance. Most V and J genes were reportedly biased between naive CD4+ and CD8+ cells.

A linear amplification protocol produced the TCR libraries from around 0.55 ug of total RNA. TCRdb analysed the reads with MiXCR anew, one entry per CDR3 protein. The sample includes approximately 180,000 distinct CDR3 sequences, 65% to 80% seen only once; the top ten take about 2.3%. About this clonotype itself: Its antigen is currently unknown.

The TCR was taken from a pool of human donors in good health; the sample pools cells from several healthy donors. Material for sequencing was naive CD4+ and CD8+ T cells sorted from blood, pooled from several donors. This chain links TRBV5-1 with TRBJ1-1, with 7 bases that match TRBD1. The CDR3 DNA reads as TGCGCCAGCAGAGCGACAGGGCCGGTTAACACTGAAGCTTTCTTT. Translation: CASRATGPVNTEAFF.